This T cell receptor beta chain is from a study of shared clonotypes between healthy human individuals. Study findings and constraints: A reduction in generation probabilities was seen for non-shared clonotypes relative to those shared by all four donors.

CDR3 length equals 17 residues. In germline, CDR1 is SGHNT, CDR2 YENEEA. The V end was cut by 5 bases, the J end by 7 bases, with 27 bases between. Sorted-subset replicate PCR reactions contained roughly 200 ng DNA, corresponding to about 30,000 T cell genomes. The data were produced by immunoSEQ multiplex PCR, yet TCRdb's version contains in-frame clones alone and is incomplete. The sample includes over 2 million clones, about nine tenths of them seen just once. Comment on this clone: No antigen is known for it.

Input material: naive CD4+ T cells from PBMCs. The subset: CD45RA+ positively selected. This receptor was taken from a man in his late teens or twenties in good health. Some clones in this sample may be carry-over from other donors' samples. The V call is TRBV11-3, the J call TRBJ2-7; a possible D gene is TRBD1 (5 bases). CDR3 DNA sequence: TGTGCCAGCAGCCGAGACGCCCAGGGTGCTAGTCGCTCTGAGCAGTACTTC. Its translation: CASSRDAQGASRSEQYF.